One and the same sample provided the 11 T cell receptor beta chains below, sequenced in a study of blood T cell repertoires in COVID-19. TCRdb keeps only in-frame clones here, not all; method: immunoSEQ multiplex PCR. The sample lists roughly 230,000 clones; about 86% were seen once. Sequencing used peripheral blood. The receptors were gathered from a man in his fifties or sixties with active or convalescent COVID-19.

This clone was counted only a few times. This chain uses TRBV11-1 with TRBJ1-1; D remains ambiguous. The V end was cut by 3 bases, the J end by 10 bases, with 18 bases between. CDR1 SGHAT and CDR2 FQDESV come from the germline V gene (reference sequence). The CDR3 consists of 14 residues. The CDR3 sequence: CASSLGPPELGAFF. The CDR3 DNA is TGTGCCAGCAGCTTGGGTCCCCCTGAACTAGGAGCTTTCTTT.

This clone was observed a handful of times. Other DNA sequences in this specimen translate into the identical CDR3. This rearrangement joins TRBV29-1 to TRBJ1-5; 7 bases agree with TRBD1. The CDR3 has 13 residues. CDR1 is SQVTM, CDR2 ANQGSEA, per germline. The ends lost 4 bases at V and 3 bases at J; junction bases unmatched: 3. CDR3 residues: CSVGDSYNQPQHF. CDR3 in DNA: TGCAGCGTTGGGGACAGCTACAATCAGCCCCAGCATTTT.

The chain is built from TRBV6-5 and TRBJ1-2; D possibly corresponds to TRBD1 (5 bases). Per the germline V gene, CDR1 is MNHEY and CDR2 is SVGAGI. Trimming removed 7 bases from V and 8 bases from J, with 17 bases in between. This CDR3 comprises 13 residues. CDR3 coding DNA: TGTGCCAGCACCGGGGGAGGCCAACGGGGCTACACCTTC. Protein: CASTGGGQRGYTF.

In this sample, this clone turned up once. The chain couples TRBV15 to TRBJ2-7; 12 bases match TRBD2. After removal of 2 bases from V and 1 base from J, the junction contained 6 bases not matched to a gene. The CDR3 is 17 residues long. Germline V lookup: CDR1 LNHNV, CDR2 YYDKDF (reference sequence). The CDR3 sequence is CATSRRLAGALSYEQYF. CDR3 DNA sequence: TGTGCCACCAGCAGAAGACTAGCGGGGGCCCTTTCCTACGAGCAGTACTTC.

The CDR3 region is CASSAQGARNTGELFF. CDR3 DNA: TGTGCCAGCAGTGCACAGGGGGCGAGGAACACCGGGGAGCTGTTTTTT. J is TRBJ2-2 and V is TRBV7-9; TRBD1 matches at 9 bases. J gave up 1 base and V 6 bases, and 6 bases lay outside the gene matches. Germline V gene sequence: CDR1 SEHNR, CDR2 FQNEAQ (reference sequence). This CDR3 has 16 residues.

The rearrangement uses TRBV29-1 and TRBJ2-7; 12 bases agree with TRBD1. CDR1 is SQVTM, CDR2 ANQGSEA, per germline. The trim removed 7 bases at V and 5 bases at J, leaving 6 bases unmatched. This CDR3 comprises 13 residues. This CDR3 is CSASGQGAHEQYF. The CDR3 nucleotides are TGCAGCGCCTCGGGACAGGGGGCCCACGAGCAGTACTTC.

The chain has TRBV20-1 and TRBJ1-5; D gene unclear. The germline V and J ends were trimmed by 3 bases and 2 bases, with 8 bases remaining between them. Per the germline V gene, CDR1 is DFQATT and CDR2 is SNEGSKA (reference sequence). The CDR3 covers 13 residues. The CDR3 DNA sequence: TGCAGTGCTAGTTTTGGAGGCAATCAGCCCCAGCATTTT. It codes for CSASFGGNQPQHF.

The chain recombines TRBV5-1 with TRBJ2-2; D call uncertain. CDR1 and CDR2 (germline): SGHRS, YFSETQ. V was pared by 0 bases and J by 6 bases, with 6 bases between. The CDR3 has 13 residues. The CDR3 nucleotides read TGCGCCAGCAGCTTGGAATATGCCGGGGAGCTGTTTTTT. Protein: CASSLEYAGELFF.

The gene calls are TRBV9 and TRBJ1-4, with no clear D. This CDR3 is built from 14 residues. Germline V gene sequence: CDR1 SGDLS, CDR2 YYNGEE. Trimming removed 0 bases from V and 10 bases from J, with 13 bases in between. The CDR3 loop is CASSVGGDEGKLFF. The CDR3 nucleotides are TGTGCCAGCAGCGTAGGAGGAGACGAGGGAAAACTGTTTTTT.

The chain links TRBV18 to TRBJ2-1; D is ambiguous. The CDR3 is 14 amino acids. Trimming took 6 bases from V and 4 from J, leaving 13 bases between them. Germline CDR1 KGHSH, CDR2 LQKENI. The CDR3 reads CASSTRQTYNEQFF. Written as DNA, the CDR3 is TGTGCCAGCTCCACAAGGCAGACTTACAATGAGCAGTTCTTC.

This clone was detected once. The rearrangement links TRBV6-2 or TRBV6-3 to TRBJ2-5; the match to TRBD2 covers 12 bases. V shed 6 bases, J shed 5 bases, and the junction held 7 bases outside the gene matches. Germline-derived CDR1 and CDR2 are MNHEY and SVGEGT. The CDR3 runs 15 residues. CDR3 coding DNA: TGTGCCAGCAGCTATCTAGCGGGGGGGCCGGAGACCCAGTACTTC. It codes for CASSYLAGGPETQYF.